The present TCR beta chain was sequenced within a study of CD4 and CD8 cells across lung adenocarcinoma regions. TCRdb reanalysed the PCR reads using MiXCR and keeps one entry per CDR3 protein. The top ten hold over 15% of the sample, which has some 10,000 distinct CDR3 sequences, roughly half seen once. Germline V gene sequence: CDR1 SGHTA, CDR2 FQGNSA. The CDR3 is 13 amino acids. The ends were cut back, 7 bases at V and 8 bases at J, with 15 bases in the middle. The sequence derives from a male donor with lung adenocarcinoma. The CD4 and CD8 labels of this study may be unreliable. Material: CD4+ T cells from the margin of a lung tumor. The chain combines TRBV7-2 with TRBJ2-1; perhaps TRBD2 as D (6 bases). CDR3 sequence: CASTLDYPDEQFF. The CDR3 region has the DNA TGTGCCAGCACACTGGACTACCCGGATGAGCAGTTCTTC.